One sample yielded the 25 T cell receptor beta chains listed below, sequenced in a study of identical twins. One entry per CDR3 protein results from TCRdb running MiXCR on the 5' RACE reads. The sample lists about 240,000 distinct CDR3 sequences, roughly 13% occurring once. The data were also submitted as part of a second study, on yellow fever vaccine responses in identical twins.

Sequenced sample: memory (CD45RO+) T cells sorted from blood. All receptors derive from a woman younger than 35 in good health.

This clonotype has ten or more counts. The genes are TRBV10-3 and TRBJ2-7; tentative D call: TRBD2 (6 bases). From germline, CDR1 is ENHRY and CDR2 SYGVKD. The ends were cut back, 2 bases at V and 5 bases at J, with 13 bases in the middle. This CDR3 contains 14 residues. The CDR3 coding sequence is TGTGCCATCAGTGAGGGAGGGATAAACCACGAGCAGTACTTC. This translates into CAISEGGINHEQYF.

This clonotype was seen ten or more times. This chain uses TRBV29-1 with TRBJ1-5; no reliable D call. Trimming removed 4 bases at V and 5 bases at J, with 9 bases between. The CDR3 totals 12 residues. CDR1 is SQVTM, CDR2 ANQGSEA, per germline. CDR3 sequence reads: CSVGGGHQPQHF. As DNA, the CDR3 is TGCAGCGTTGGCGGAGGACATCAGCCCCAGCATTTT.

This clonotype was counted between two and nine times. The V gene is TRBV6-2 or TRBV6-3, the J gene TRBJ2-7; tentatively, D is TRBD1 or TRBD2 (5 bases each). There are 17 residues in the CDR3. Per the germline V gene, CDR1 is MNHEY and CDR2 is SVGEGT. V shed 2 bases and J shed 0 bases, with 17 bases lying between them. DNA for the CDR3: TGTGCCAGCAGTTACAGACAGACCGGGGCCAGCTCCTACGAGCAGTACTTC. Protein product: CASSYRQTGASSYEQYF.

V gene TRBV20-1 combines with J gene TRBJ2-7; D possibly matches TRBD1 or TRBD2 (5 bases each). The CDR3 covers 11 residues. Germline V gene lookup returns CDR1 DFQATT and CDR2 SNEGSKA (reference sequence). With 5 bases removed from V and 0 bases from J, the gap between germline ends came to 5 bases. The CDR3 loop reads CSAGTSYEQYF. Written as DNA, the CDR3 is TGCAGTGCTGGGACCTCCTACGAGCAGTACTTC.

The chain recombines TRBV2 with TRBJ1-5; no clear D. The CDR3 extends over 12 amino acids. The V end was cut by 4 bases, the J end by 3 bases, with 4 bases between. Germline CDR1 SNHLY, CDR2 FYNNEI. The CDR3 here is CASSASNQPQHF. The DNA for the CDR3 is TGTGCCAGCAGTGCCTCCAATCAGCCCCAGCATTTT.

Ten or more counts support this clonotype. The CDR3 region has the DNA TGTGCCAGCAGCTTATGGGGGAAGAGGACAGATACGCAGTATTTT. Translating gives CASSLWGKRTDTQYF. The rearrangement joins TRBV7-2 to TRBJ2-3; perhaps D is TRBD1 or TRBD2 (5 bases each). Germline V gene data show CDR1 as SGHTA and CDR2 as FQGNSA. V lost 2 bases to trimming and J lost 3 bases, with 12 bases between them. The length of the CDR3 is 15 residues.

This clonotype was observed many times. The chain uses TRBV12-3 or TRBV12-4 and TRBJ1-6; 9 bases agree with TRBD1. Trimming took 6 bases from V and 6 from J; bases not matched to a gene: 6. The CDR3 contains 15 residues. This chain's CDR3 is CASRAGTGSNSPLHF. CDR3 DNA sequence: TGTGCCAGCAGAGCTGGGACAGGGAGTAATTCACCCCTCCACTTT.

In its sample, this clonotype was seen once. Possible read error: a much larger clone is one base away. CDR3 in amino acids: CASSPATSLFLGEQFF. CDR3 bases: TGTGCCAGCAGTCCGGCGACTAGCCTCTTTTTGGGTGAGCAGTTCTTC. V gene TRBV12-3 or TRBV12-4 combines with J gene TRBJ2-1; 7 nucleotides line up with TRBD2. This CDR3 contains 16 residues. The V segment lost 5 bases and the J segment 9 bases; nucleotides outside the gene matches: 16.

The V gene is TRBV4-3, the J gene TRBJ2-1, with D uncertain. V dropped 1 base and J dropped 3 bases, with 10 bases sitting between them. There are 15 residues in the CDR3. In germline, CDR1 is LGHNA, CDR2 YSLEER. The CDR3 DNA reads as TGCGCCAGCAGCCAAGGAGACTCTGACTACAATGAGCAGTTCTTC. Encoded protein: CASSQGDSDYNEQFF.

The sample holds a few counts of this clonotype. The CDR3 loop reads CASSLLSGQGVHEQYF. CDR3 in DNA: TGCGCCAGCAGCCTCTTATCGGGACAGGGGGTCCACGAGCAGTACTTC. The chain is built from TRBV5-1 and TRBJ2-7; 11 bases align to TRBD1. The V and J ends lost 4 bases and 5 bases, in that order; junction bases with no gene match: 11. The CDR3 contains 16 residues. CDR1 and CDR2 from the germline V gene are SGHRS and YFSETQ.

The chain combines TRBV3-1 with TRBJ2-4, with D uncertain. Per germline, CDR1 LGHDT and CDR2 YNNKEL (reference sequence). The CDR3 runs to 15 residues. V lost 3 bases, J lost 0 bases, and 9 bases lay in between. The CDR3 region has the DNA TGTGCCAGCAGCCAGAGCGTAGTAGCCAAAAACATTCAGTACTTC. Translating it yields CASSQSVVAKNIQYF.

In its sample, this clonotype was seen many times. The CDR3 sequence: CATSPGTASSYEQYF. For the CDR3, the DNA is TGTGCCACCAGCCCCGGGACTGCGAGCTCCTACGAGCAGTACTTC. V is TRBV15 and J is TRBJ2-7; D might be TRBD2 (6 bases). Deletions cut 5 bases from V and 0 bases from J, with 14 bases between. This CDR3 has 15 amino acids. Germline CDR1 LNHNV, CDR2 YYDKDF (reference sequence).

CDR3 coding DNA: TGTGCCAGCAGTTTACCGGGGACAGGGTTAGAGACCCAGTACTTC. This translates into CASSLPGTGLETQYF. The chain couples TRBV28 to TRBJ2-5, with 9 bases aligning to TRBD1. The CDR3 runs to 15 residues. Per the germline V gene, CDR1 is MDHEN and CDR2 is SYDVKM. Trimming removed 2 bases from V and 4 bases from J; junction bases left unmatched: 5. The full variable domain, rest sourced from reference TRBV28 and TRBJ2-5, is DVKVTQSSRYLVKRTGEKVFLECVQDMDHENMFWYRQDPGLGLRLIYFSYDVKMKEKGDIPEGYSVSREKKERFSLILESASTNQTSMYLCASSLPGTGLETQYFGPGTRLLVL.

This clonotype was counted many times. The conserved final phenylalanine or tryptophan is absent from the CDR3, which likely points to a read error. It is unclear where the CDR3 begins or ends on the DNA, so no DNA is shown, and the CDR3 is as TCRdb lists it. The chain has TRBV20-1 and TRBJ2-5; the D call TRBD1 from the table was never checked on the DNA. From germline, CDR1 is DFQATT and CDR2 SNEGSKA (reference sequence). The CDR3 is made up of 13 amino acids, end residues included. The CDR3 spells CSARDPVSGGTNL.

Many counts were recorded for this clonotype. This chain joins TRBV7-3 and TRBJ1-1, with D tentatively TRBD1 (6 bases). Trimming stripped 5 bases from V and 8 bases from J, with 18 bases between. Looked up from germline, CDR1 is SGHTA and CDR2 is FQGTGA. The CDR3 runs to 14 residues. The CDR3 sequence: CASSVTGSSLEAFF. CDR3 sequence (DNA): TGTGCCAGCAGCGTTACAGGGAGTTCTCTCGAAGCTTTCTTT.

The chain recombines TRBV29-1 with TRBJ1-1; 7 bases agree with TRBD1. The ends lost 6 bases at V and 0 bases at J; junction bases unmatched: 4. Germline V gives CDR1 SQVTM, CDR2 ANQGSEA. The CDR3 is 13 residues long. The CDR3 sequence is CSVGTAMNTEAFF. The CDR3 DNA follows: TGCAGCGTCGGGACAGCCATGAACACTGAAGCTTTCTTT.

This clonotype appeared a few times. The chain uses TRBV20-1 and TRBJ1-1; D is unclear. CDR3 length: 12 amino acids. V was clipped by 2 bases and J by 6 bases, with 10 bases between them. Germline values: CDR1 DFQATT, CDR2 SNEGSKA (reference sequence). The CDR3 DNA reads as TGCAGTGCTAGAAAAGCTATTTCTGAAGCTTTCTTT. It specifies CSARKAISEAFF.

The chain carries TRBV12-3 or TRBV12-4 and TRBJ2-3, with TRBD1 matching 9 bases. CDR3 length: 15 amino acids. The V segment lost 5 bases and the J segment 0 bases; nucleotides outside the gene matches: 3. CDR3 nucleotides: TGTGCCAGCAGTCGACAGGGGGGGAGCACAGATACGCAGTATTTT. It codes for CASSRQGGSTDTQYF.

The chain recombines TRBV28 with TRBJ2-3; 8 bases match TRBD2. Germline V lookup: CDR1 MDHEN, CDR2 SYDVKM. Germline trimming cut 6 bases from V and 4 bases from J; bases unmatched to any gene: 3. The CDR3 extends over 13 amino acids. CDR3 bases: TGTGCCAGCAGGCCGGGAGGGCCAGATACGCAGTATTTT. Residues: CASRPGGPDTQYF.

This chain joins TRBV6-1 and TRBJ2-6; TRBD1 is a possible D gene (5 bases). Per the germline V gene, CDR1 is MNHNS and CDR2 is SASEGT. The V gene lost 7 bases and the J gene lost 2 bases, with 21 bases spanning the gap. The CDR3 is made up of 18 amino acids. The CDR3 region is CASIRRAQGFPGANVLTF. The CDR3 nucleotides read TGTGCCAGCATTCGTAGGGCGCAGGGTTTCCCTGGGGCCAACGTCCTGACTTTC.

This rearrangement joins TRBV6-5 to TRBJ2-7; no clear D gene. The V gene's germline CDR1 is MNHEY and CDR2 SVGAGI. V shed 9 bases and J shed 6 bases, with 15 bases lying between them. This CDR3 has 12 amino acids. The CDR3 loop reads CASIGVSGEQYF. In DNA, the CDR3 is TGTGCCAGTATTGGGGTCTCGGGCGAGCAGTACTTC.

This clonotype occurred a few times. J is TRBJ2-3 and V is TRBV13; 13 bases agree with TRBD2. Germline CDR1 and CDR2: PRHDT and FYEKMQ (reference sequence). With V trimmed by 5 bases and J by 3 bases, 11 bases remained unmatched. There are 18 residues in the CDR3. The CDR3 nucleotides are TGTGCCAGCAGCCCTTGGGCCGGGACTAGCGGGGAAACAGATACGCAGTATTTT. It specifies CASSPWAGTSGETDTQYF.

This clonotype appeared once. This chain links TRBV7-2 with TRBJ2-1, with D hard to call. V was pared by 6 bases and J by 4 bases, with 4 bases between. The CDR3 is 11 residues long. Germline CDR1 and CDR2: SGHTA and FQGNSA. In DNA form, the CDR3 reads TGTGCCAGCAGACAATACAATGAGCAGTTCTTC. This encodes CASRQYNEQFF.

This clonotype was seen more than once but under ten times. The V and J genes are TRBV3-1 and TRBJ2-1; TRBD2 aligns across 8 bases. The CDR3 has 14 residues. V lost 0 bases, J lost 8 bases, and 3 bases stayed unmatched. In germline, CDR1 is LGHDT, CDR2 YNNKEL (reference sequence). CDR3 region: CASSQDRGGDEQFF. DNA of the CDR3: TGTGCCAGCAGCCAAGATCGGGGGGGAGATGAGCAGTTCTTC.

This clonotype appeared many times. One junction end disagrees with the germline gene, perhaps due to a read error. J is TRBJ2-7 and V is TRBV12-3 or TRBV12-4, with D maybe TRBD1 (6 bases). The CDR3 sequence is 13 residues long. CDR3 sequence (DNA): TGTGCCAGCAGCCTCGGACAGTTGTACGGGCAGTACTTC. Its protein product is CASSLGQLYGQYF.